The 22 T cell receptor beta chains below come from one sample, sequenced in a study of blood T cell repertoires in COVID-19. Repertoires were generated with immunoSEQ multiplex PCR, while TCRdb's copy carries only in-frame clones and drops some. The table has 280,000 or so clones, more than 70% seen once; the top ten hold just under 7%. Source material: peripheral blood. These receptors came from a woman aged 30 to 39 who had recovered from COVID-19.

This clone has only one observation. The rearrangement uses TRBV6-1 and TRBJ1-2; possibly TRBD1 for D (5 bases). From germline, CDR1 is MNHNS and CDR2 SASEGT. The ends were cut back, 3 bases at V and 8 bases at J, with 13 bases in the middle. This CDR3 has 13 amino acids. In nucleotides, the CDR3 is TGTGCCAGCAGTGAGACAGCTACGGACGGCTACACCTTC. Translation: CASSETATDGYTF.

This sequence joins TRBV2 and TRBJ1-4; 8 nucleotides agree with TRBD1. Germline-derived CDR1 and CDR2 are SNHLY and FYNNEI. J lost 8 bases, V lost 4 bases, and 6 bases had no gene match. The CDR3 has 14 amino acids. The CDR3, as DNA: TGTGCCAGCAGTGTTGTCAGGGGGCAAGAAAAACTGTTTTTT. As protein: CASSVVRGQEKLFF.

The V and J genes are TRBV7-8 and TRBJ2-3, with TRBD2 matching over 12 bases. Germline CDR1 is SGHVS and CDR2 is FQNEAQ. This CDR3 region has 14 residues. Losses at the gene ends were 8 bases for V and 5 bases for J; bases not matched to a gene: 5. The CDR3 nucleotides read TGTGCCAGCTGGACTAGCGGGGAGGGAGATACGCAGTATTTT. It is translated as CASWTSGEGDTQYF.

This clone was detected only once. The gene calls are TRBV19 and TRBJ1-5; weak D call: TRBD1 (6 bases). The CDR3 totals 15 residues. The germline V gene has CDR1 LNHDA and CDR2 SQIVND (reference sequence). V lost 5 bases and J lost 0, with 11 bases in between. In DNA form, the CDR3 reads TGTGCCAGTAGTTCCTACAGGGTTAGCAATCAGCCCCAGCATTTT. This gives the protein CASSSYRVSNQPQHF.

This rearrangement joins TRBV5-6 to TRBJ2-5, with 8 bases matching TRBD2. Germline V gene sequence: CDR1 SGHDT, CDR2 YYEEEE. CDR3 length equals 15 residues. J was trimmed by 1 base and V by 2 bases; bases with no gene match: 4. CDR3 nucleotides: TGTGCCAGCAGCTTAGGCGGGGGGTCCCAAGAGACCCAGTACTTC. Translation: CASSLGGGSQETQYF.

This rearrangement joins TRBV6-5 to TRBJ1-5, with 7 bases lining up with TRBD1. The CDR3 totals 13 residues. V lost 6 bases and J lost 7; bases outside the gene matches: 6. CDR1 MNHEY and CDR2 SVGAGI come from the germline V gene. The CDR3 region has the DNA TGTGCCAGCAGCCTAGACAGGGTCCAGCCCCAGCATTTT. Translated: CASSLDRVQPQHF.

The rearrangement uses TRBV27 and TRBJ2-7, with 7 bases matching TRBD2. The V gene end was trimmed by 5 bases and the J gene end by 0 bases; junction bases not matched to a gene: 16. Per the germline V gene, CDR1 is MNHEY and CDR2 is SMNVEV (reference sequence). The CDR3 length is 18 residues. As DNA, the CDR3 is TGTGCCAGCAGTACGACCTCCCCTTTGTCGGGGGGCTCCTACGAGCAGTACTTC. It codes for CASSTTSPLSGGSYEQYF.

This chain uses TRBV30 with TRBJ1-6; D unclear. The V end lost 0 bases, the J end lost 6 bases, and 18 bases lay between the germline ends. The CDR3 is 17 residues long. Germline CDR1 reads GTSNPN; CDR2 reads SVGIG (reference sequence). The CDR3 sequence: CAWSVPSGGLINSPLHF. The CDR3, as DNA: TGTGCCTGGAGTGTACCGTCTGGTGGACTAATTAATTCACCCCTCCACTTT.

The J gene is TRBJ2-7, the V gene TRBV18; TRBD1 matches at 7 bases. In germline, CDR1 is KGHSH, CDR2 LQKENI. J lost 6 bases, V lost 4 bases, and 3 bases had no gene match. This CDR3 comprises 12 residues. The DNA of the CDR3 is TGTGCCAGCTCACAAGACAGGGCCGAGCAGTACTTC. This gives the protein CASSQDRAEQYF.

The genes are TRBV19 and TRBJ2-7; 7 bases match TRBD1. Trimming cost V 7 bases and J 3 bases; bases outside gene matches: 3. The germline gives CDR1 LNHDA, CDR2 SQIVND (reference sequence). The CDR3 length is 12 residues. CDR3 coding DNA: TGTGCCAGTAAAACAGGGGTCTACGAGCAGTACTTC. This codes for CASKTGVYEQYF.

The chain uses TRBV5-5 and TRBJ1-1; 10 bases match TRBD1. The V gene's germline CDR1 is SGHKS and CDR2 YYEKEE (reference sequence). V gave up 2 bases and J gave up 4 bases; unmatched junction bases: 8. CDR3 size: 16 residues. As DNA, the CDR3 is TGTGCCAGCAGCTTCGGACAGGGGGGTTTGGGCACTGAAGCTTTCTTT. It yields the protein CASSFGQGGLGTEAFF.

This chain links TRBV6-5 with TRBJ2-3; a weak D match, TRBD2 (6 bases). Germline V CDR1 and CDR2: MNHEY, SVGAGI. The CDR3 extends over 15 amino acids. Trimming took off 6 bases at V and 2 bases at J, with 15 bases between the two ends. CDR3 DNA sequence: TGTGCCAGCAGCCGAGGTTCGGGGGTCACAGATACGCAGTATTTT. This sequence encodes CASSRGSGVTDTQYF.

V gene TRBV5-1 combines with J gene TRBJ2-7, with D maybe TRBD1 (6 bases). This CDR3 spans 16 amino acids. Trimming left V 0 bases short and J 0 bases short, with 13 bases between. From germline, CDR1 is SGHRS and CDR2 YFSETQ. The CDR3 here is CASSLGPGAFSYEQYF. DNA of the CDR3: TGCGCCAGCAGCTTGGGGCCAGGGGCCTTCTCCTACGAGCAGTACTTC.

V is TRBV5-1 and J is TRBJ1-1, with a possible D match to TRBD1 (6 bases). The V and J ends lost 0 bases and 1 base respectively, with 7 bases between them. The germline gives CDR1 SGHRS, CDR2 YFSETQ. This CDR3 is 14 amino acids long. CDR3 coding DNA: TGCGCCAGCAGCTTGGAGACAGGGAACACTGAAGCTTTCTTT. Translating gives CASSLETGNTEAFF.

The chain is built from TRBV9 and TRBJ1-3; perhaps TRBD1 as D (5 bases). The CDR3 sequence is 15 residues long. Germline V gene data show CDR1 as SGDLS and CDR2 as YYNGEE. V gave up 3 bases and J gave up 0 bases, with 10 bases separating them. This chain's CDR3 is CASSGRGYSGNTIYF. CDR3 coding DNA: TGTGCCAGCAGCGGGAGGGGCTACTCTGGAAACACCATATATTTT.

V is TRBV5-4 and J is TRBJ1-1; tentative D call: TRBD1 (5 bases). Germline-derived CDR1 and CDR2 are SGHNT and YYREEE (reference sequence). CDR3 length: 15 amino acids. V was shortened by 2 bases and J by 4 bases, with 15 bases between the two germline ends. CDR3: CASSLRQHGATEAFF. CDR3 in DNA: TGTGCCAGCAGCTTAAGACAGCATGGCGCCACTGAAGCTTTCTTT.

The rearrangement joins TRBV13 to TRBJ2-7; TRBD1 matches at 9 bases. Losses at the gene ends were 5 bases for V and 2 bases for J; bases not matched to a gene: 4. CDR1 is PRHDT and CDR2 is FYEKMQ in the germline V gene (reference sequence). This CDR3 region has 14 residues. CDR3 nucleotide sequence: TGTGCCAGCAGCCCGGGACAGGGTGCCTACGAGCAGTACTTC. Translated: CASSPGQGAYEQYF.

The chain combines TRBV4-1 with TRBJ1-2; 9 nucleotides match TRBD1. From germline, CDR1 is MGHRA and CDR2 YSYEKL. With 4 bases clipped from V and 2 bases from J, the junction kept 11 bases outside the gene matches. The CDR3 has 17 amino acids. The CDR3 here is CASSRTFGQGKNYGYTF. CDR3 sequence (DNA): TGCGCCAGCAGCCGAACTTTCGGACAGGGGAAAAACTATGGCTACACCTTC.

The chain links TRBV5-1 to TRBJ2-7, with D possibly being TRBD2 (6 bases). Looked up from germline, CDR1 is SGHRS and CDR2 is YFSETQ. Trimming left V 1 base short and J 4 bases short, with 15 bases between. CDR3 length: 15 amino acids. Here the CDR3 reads CASSLLGFREYEQYF. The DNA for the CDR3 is TGCGCCAGCAGCTTGCTAGGCTTTCGGGAGTACGAGCAGTACTTC. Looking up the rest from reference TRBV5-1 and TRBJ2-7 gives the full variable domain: KAGVTQTPRYLIKTRGQQVTLSCSPISGHRSVSWYQQTPGQGLQFLFEYFSETQRNKGNFPGRFSGRQFSNSRSEMNVSTLELGDSALYLCASSLLGFREYEQYFGPGTRLTVT.

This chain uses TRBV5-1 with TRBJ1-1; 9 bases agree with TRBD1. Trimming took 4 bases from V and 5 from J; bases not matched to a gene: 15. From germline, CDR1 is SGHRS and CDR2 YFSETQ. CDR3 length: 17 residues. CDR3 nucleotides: TGCGCCAGCAGCATAACAGCCGGGACAGGGAGTTGGACTGAAGCTTTCTTT. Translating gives CASSITAGTGSWTEAFF. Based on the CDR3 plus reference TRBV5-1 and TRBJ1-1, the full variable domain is KAGVTQTPRYLIKTRGQQVTLSCSPISGHRSVSWYQQTPGQGLQFLFEYFSETQRNKGNFPGRFSGRQFSNSRSEMNVSTLELGDSALYLCASSITAGTGSWTEAFFGQGTRLTVV.

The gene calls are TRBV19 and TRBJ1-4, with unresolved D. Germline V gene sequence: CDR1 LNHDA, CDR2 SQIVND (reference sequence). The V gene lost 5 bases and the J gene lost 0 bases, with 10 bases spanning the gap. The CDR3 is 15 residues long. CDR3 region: CASSSYPSTNEKLFF. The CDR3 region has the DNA TGTGCCAGTAGTTCCTACCCTTCAACTAATGAAAAACTGTTTTTT.

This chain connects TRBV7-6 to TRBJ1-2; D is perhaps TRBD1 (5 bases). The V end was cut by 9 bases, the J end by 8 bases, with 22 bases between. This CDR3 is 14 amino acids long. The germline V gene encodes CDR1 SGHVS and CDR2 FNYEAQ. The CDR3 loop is CASGSGTASRGYTF. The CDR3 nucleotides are TGTGCCAGTGGGTCAGGGACTGCTTCGAGGGGCTACACCTTC.